Listed below are T cell receptor beta chains from one sample, sequenced in a study of blood T cell repertoires in COVID-19. Some clones are missing from TCRdb's copy, which holds only in-frame ones; the method was immunoSEQ multiplex PCR. The profile shows over 110,000 clones, 84% of them singletons. Sequencing was done on a sample of PBMCs or T cells enriched from blood (not recorded which). These receptors were taken from a man between 45 and 60 years old in a cohort exposed to, infected with or recovered from COVID-19 (not recorded which). Both conserved end residues are part of each CDR3. D genes are given only for firm matches. Only part of the rows carry a size: once, few, many, or a class if the clone is expanded.

j_call | v_call | clone_size | d_call | cdr3_nt | cdr3_aa
TRBJ1-3 | TRBV30 | NA | NA | TGTGCCTGGGCACCGGGGGGGAGGGGAAACACCATATATTTT | CAWAPGGRGNTIYF
TRBJ2-5 | TRBV9 | NA | NA | TGTGCCAGCAGCGCTGACCAAGAGACCCAGTACTTC | CASSADQETQYF
TRBJ2-5 | TRBV15 | NA | TRBD1 | TGTGCCACCAGCACCCGACAGGGCTGGGAAGAGACCCAGTACTTC | CATSTRQGWEETQYF
TRBJ2-3 | TRBV6-2/TRBV6-3 | NA | NA | TGTGCCAGCAGTCCGCCAGGGTACCCAGATACGCAGTATTTT | CASSPPGYPDTQYF
TRBJ1-2 | TRBV6-5 | NA | TRBD1 | TGTGCCAGCAGTTACCATTCATTCGGACAGGGAGGAGGCTACACCTTC | CASSYHSFGQGGGYTF
TRBJ1-1 | TRBV29-1 | NA | TRBD1 | TGCAGCGATGGACAGGGAGTTAACACTGAAGCTTTCTTT | CSDGQGVNTEAFF
TRBJ1-2 | TRBV12-3/TRBV12-4 | NA | NA | TGTGCCAGCACCTCTGCACTGACTTATGGCTACACCTTC | CASTSALTYGYTF
TRBJ2-5 | TRBV10-2 | NA | TRBD2 | TGCGCCAGCAAGGGACTAGCAGAAGAGACCCAGTACTTC | CASKGLAEETQYF
TRBJ2-1 | TRBV7-2 | NA | TRBD1 | TGTGCCAGCAGCTTAGTCGTCAGACAGGGTCACTACAATGAGCAGTTCTTC | CASSLVVRQGHYNEQFF
TRBJ2-5 | TRBV27 | NA | NA | TGTGCCAGCAGTACCCGTCGGGGAAAAGAGACCCAGTACTTC | CASSTRRGKETQYF
TRBJ1-3 | TRBV7-8 | NA | TRBD1 | TGTGCCAGCAGCTTAGGGACAGGGGTCGGAAACACCATATATTTT | CASSLGTGVGNTIYF
TRBJ2-7 | TRBV3-1/TRBV3-2 | few | NA | TGTGCCAGCAGCCAATGGGAGGCTAGCGAGCAGTACTTC | CASSQWEASEQYF
TRBJ2-1 | TRBV7-2 | once | NA | TGTGCCAGCAGCCCCCTACACTCGGGGGAATCCTACTACAATGAGCAGTTCTTC | CASSPLHSGESYYNEQFF
TRBJ1-1 | TRBV10-3 | NA | NA | TGTGCCATCAGTGGACAGGACCGGGACACTGAAGCTTTCTTT | CAISGQDRDTEAFF
TRBJ2-5 | TRBV24-1 | NA | NA | TGTGCCACCAGTGATGTCTCCTCCGGGGTTGGGGAGACCCAGTACTTC | CATSDVSSGVGETQYF
TRBJ1-4 | TRBV7-9 | NA | NA | TGTGCCAGCAGCCTACTTAATGAAAAACTGTTTTTT | CASSLLNEKLFF